The 2 T cell receptor beta chains given below trace back to one sample, sequenced in a study of T cells in Graves' hyperthyroidism and ophthalmopathy. The investigators amplified TCR beta CDR3 regions from RNA transcripts. When the TCR CDR3 underwent first-round RT-PCR, the HTBI primer set was used. TCRdb fed the multiplex PCR reads into MiXCR, producing one record per CDR3 protein. The table lists hundreds of thousands of distinct CDR3 sequences, 35% to 45% of them singletons. Sequenced: blood. These receptors were taken from a man between 18 and 29 years old with Graves' hyperthyroidism.

This clonotype was counted only a few times. The chain combines TRBV6-5 with TRBJ1-1, with D possibly matching TRBD1 (5 bases). Germline CDR1 reads MNHEY; CDR2 reads SVGAGI. This CDR3 region has 14 residues. Trimming removed 7 bases from V and 2 bases from J, with 14 bases in between. CDR3 sequence (DNA): TGTGCCAGCACCCTCCTCGGGGGAAACACTGAAGCTTTCTTT. Translation gives CASTLLGGNTEAFF.

The J gene is TRBJ2-2, the V gene TRBV7-9; TRBD1 might be the D (6 bases). V was shortened by 5 bases and J by 2 bases, with 15 bases between the two germline ends. The CDR3 consists of 16 residues. In germline, CDR1 is SEHNR, CDR2 FQNEAQ (reference sequence). The CDR3: CASSQVGAENTGELFF. CDR3 nucleotide sequence: TGTGCCAGCAGCCAAGTGGGGGCAGAAAACACCGGGGAGCTGTTTTTT. The entire variable domain, with the rest obtained from reference TRBV7-9 and TRBJ2-2, is as follows: DTGVSQNPRHKITKRGQNVTFRCDPISEHNRLYWYRQTLGQGPEFLTYFQNEAQLEKSRLLSDRFSAERPKGSFSTLEIQRTEQGDSAMYLCASSQVGAENTGELFFGEGSRLTVL.